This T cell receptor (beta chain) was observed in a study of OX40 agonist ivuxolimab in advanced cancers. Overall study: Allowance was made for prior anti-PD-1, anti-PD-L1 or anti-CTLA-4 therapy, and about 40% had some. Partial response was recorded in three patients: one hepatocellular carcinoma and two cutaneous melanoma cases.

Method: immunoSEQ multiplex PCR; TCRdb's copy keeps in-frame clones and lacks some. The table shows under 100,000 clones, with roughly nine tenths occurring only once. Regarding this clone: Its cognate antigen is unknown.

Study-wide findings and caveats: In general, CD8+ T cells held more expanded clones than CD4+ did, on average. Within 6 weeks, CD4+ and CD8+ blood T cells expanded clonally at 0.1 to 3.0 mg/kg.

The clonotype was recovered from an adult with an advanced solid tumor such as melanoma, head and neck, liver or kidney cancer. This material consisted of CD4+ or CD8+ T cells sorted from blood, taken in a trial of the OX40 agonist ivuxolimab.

CDR3 loop: CAWSAYLQGNNQPQHF. The CDR3 coding sequence is TGTGCCTGGAGTGCTTACTTACAGGGGAACAATCAGCCCCAGCATTTT. This chain uses TRBV30 with TRBJ1-5, with TRBD1 matching 7 bases. Germline assignment: CDR1 GTSNPN and CDR2 SVGIG (reference sequence). V lost 1 base, J lost 3 bases, and 9 bases stayed unmatched. This CDR3 is built from 16 residues. Complete variable domain (other parts from reference TRBV30 and TRBJ1-5): SQTIHQWPATLVQPVGSPLSLECTVEGTSNPNLYWYRQAAGRGLQLLFYSVGIGQISSEVPQNLSASRPQDRQFILSSKKLLLSDSGFYLCAWSAYLQGNNQPQHFGDGTRLSIL.